These T cell receptor beta chains were read from a single sample in a study of Ad26.COV2.S vaccination and SARS-CoV-2 variants. Libraries were prepared by immunoSEQ multiplex PCR; TCRdb keeps only in-frame clonotypes and omits some of them. In the table there are a few hundred thousand clones, around 87% of which are singletons. Sample: peripheral blood, taken in a trial of Ad26.COV2.S vaccine versus placebo. These receptor sequences come from a person aged 18-60 years who received the Ad26.COV2.S COVID-19 vaccine or a placebo. Both conserved end residues are part of each CDR3. Each record gives: V gene, clone size, J gene, D gene, CDR3 DNA, CDR3 protein. The D gene is left open where the match is weak. Clone size appears in some rows only: once, few, many, or a class for an expanded clone.

>TRBV5-8|-|TRBJ2-7|TRBD1
TGTGCCAGCAGCACCGACAGGGGCCTAACCTACGAGCAGTACTTC
CASSTDRGLTYEQYF
>TRBV6-5|-|TRBJ2-7|TRBD2
TGTGCCAGCAGTTACGCTAGCGGGAGCTACGAGCAGTACTTC
CASSYASGSYEQYF
>TRBV7-9|-|TRBJ2-2|TRBD2
TGTGCCAGCAGCTTAGGACTAGCAGTTGGGGAGCTGTTTTTT
CASSLGLAVGELFF
>TRBV28|few|TRBJ2-3|TRBD2
TGTGCCAGCAGTCAACTAGCGGGGCTCCGCACAGATACGCAGTATTTT
CASSQLAGLRTDTQYF
>TRBV12-5|-|TRBJ1-1|-
TGTGCTAGTGGTTTTGGCGGAAAAAACACTGAAGCTTTCTTT
CASGFGGKNTEAFF
>TRBV18|few|TRBJ1-6|-
TGTGCCAGCTCACCACTAGCCTCTTTCAATTCACCCCTCCACTTT
CASSPLASFNSPLHF
>TRBV10-3|once|TRBJ2-3|TRBD1
TGTGCCATCAGTAGGAATCAGGGGGCTGAGGATACGCAGTATTTT
CAISRNQGAEDTQYF
>TRBV5-1|-|TRBJ1-1|TRBD1
TGCGCCAGCAGCTTCACAGGGGACACTGAAGCTTTCTTT
CASSFTGDTEAFF
>TRBV10-3|-|TRBJ1-6|TRBD1
TGTGCCATCCGGGATTTGTCAGGGGGCTCCTATAATTCACCCCTCCACTTT
CAIRDLSGGSYNSPLHF
>TRBV7-2|once|TRBJ2-2|-
TGTGCCAGCAGCTTACGGCGGAACACCGGGGAGCTGTTTTTT
CASSLRRNTGELFF
>TRBV12-2|-|TRBJ2-7|-
TGTGAAAGTGGGCGGGAGATTAGGCACGAGCAGTACTTC
CESGREIRHEQYF
>TRBV27|-|TRBJ1-1|-
TGTGCCAGCAGTTTATCCGTGGAGGGACGTCGAATTGAAGCTTTCTTT
CASSLSVEGRRIEAFF
>TRBV30|-|TRBJ1-1|-
TGTGCCTGGAGTGAGTTAAGGAACACTGAAGCTTTCTTT
CAWSELRNTEAFF
>TRBV28|-|TRBJ1-2|-
TGTGCCAGCAGTCCCGCCCTGTATGGCTACACCTTC
CASSPALYGYTF
>TRBV3-1/TRBV3-2|-|TRBJ2-2|TRBD1
TGTGCCAGCAGCCATTGGGGACAGGGGGGCGCCGGGGAGCTGTTTTTT
CASSHWGQGGAGELFF
>TRBV10-3|-|TRBJ2-7|TRBD2
TGTGCCATCAGTTCCGGGACTAGCCCCTCCTACGAGCAGTACTTC
CAISSGTSPSYEQYF
>TRBV6-2/TRBV6-3|-|TRBJ2-1|-
TGTGCCAGCAGCCCCCGTCTTATCAATGAGCAGTTCTTC
CASSPRLINEQFF
>TRBV5-6|-|TRBJ2-7|-
TGTGCCAGCAGCTTGGCGCGGGTTCGGGACGAGCAGTACTTC
CASSLARVRDEQYF
>TRBV7-9|-|TRBJ2-5|TRBD1
TGTGCCAGCAGCTTACGAGGATTCGGACAGGGGAGTTCAGAGACCCAGTACTTC
CASSLRGFGQGSSETQYF
>TRBV7-2|once|TRBJ1-5|TRBD1
TGTGCCAGCAGCCTCAGACAGGGGAGTCAGCCCCAGCATTTT
CASSLRQGSQPQHF
>TRBV7-2|-|TRBJ1-3|-
TGTGCCAGCAGCCGCGGACCCTCTGGAAACACCATATATTTT
CASSRGPSGNTIYF
>TRBV19|-|TRBJ2-1|TRBD1
TGTGCCAGTAGTATAGTAGGGGACAGCAATGAGCAGTTCTTC
CASSIVGDSNEQFF
>TRBV12-3/TRBV12-4|-|TRBJ1-2|-
TGTGCCAGCTCCGGGACACATCGCTATGGCTACACCTTC
CASSGTHRYGYTF
>TRBV7-8|-|TRBJ1-1|-
TGTGCCAGCAGCTTAGCAAATCGAGGGTTGGCGACTGAAGCTTTCTTT
CASSLANRGLATEAFF
>TRBV5-1|-|TRBJ2-7|-
TGCGCCAGTAACCCAGGGGATGGGATCTCCTACGAGCAGTACTTC
CASNPGDGISYEQYF
>TRBV25-1|-|TRBJ2-1|-
TGTGCCAGCAGTTCCGGGGACTTCTACAATGAGCAGTTCTTC
CASSSGDFYNEQFF
>TRBV12-3/TRBV12-4|-|TRBJ2-3|-
TGTGCCAGCAGTTTGAGAGGGGCAGATACGCAGTATTTT
CASSLRGADTQYF